This is a list of T cell receptor beta chains from one sample in a study of blood T cell repertoires in COVID-19. Data came from immunoSEQ multiplex PCR; TCRdb stores just in-frame clones and leaves some out. The table shows fewer than 75,000 clones, with over 75% occurring only once. The sample was peripheral blood. These TCRs come from a man between 65 and 85 years old with acute or convalescent COVID-19. Each CDR3 is given with its conserved first and last residue. Fields, in order: V gene, D gene, clone size, J gene, CDR3 DNA, CDR3 protein. D genes are given only for firm matches. A row's size may be missing; if present it is once, few, many or a size class.

v_call: TRBV7-8
d_call: TRBD1
clone_size: .
j_call: TRBJ2-2
cdr3_nt: TGTGCCAGCACCCTTCAGGGGGTCAACACCGGGGAGCTGTTTTTT
cdr3_aa: CASTLQGVNTGELFF

v_call: TRBV7-8
d_call: .
clone_size: once
j_call: TRBJ2-3
cdr3_nt: TGTGCCAGCAGCTTCCACGCGGGACTCACAGATACGCAGTATTTT
cdr3_aa: CASSFHAGLTDTQYF

v_call: TRBV27
d_call: TRBD1
clone_size: .
j_call: TRBJ1-5
cdr3_nt: TGTGCCAGCAACGCACAGGGGTATAGCAATCAGCCCCAGCATTTT
cdr3_aa: CASNAQGYSNQPQHF

v_call: TRBV6-1
d_call: .
clone_size: .
j_call: TRBJ1-5
cdr3_nt: TGTGCCAGCAGTGCTCCGGGACTCAGAACGGCGCAGCCCCAGCATTTT
cdr3_aa: CASSAPGLRTAQPQHF

v_call: TRBV7-9
d_call: .
clone_size: .
j_call: TRBJ2-1
cdr3_nt: TGTGCCAGCAGCTTAGGGGTTGAAGCGGGCCACATCCATGAGCAGTTCTTC
cdr3_aa: CASSLGVEAGHIHEQFF

v_call: TRBV19
d_call: .
clone_size: .
j_call: TRBJ1-3
cdr3_nt: TGTGCCAGTAGTCGACTCAACAGGGTTCACCCTGGAAACACCATATATTTT
cdr3_aa: CASSRLNRVHPGNTIYF

v_call: TRBV7-2
d_call: .
clone_size: .
j_call: TRBJ1-1
cdr3_nt: TGTGCCAGCAGCTTAGACAGAAACACTGAAGCTTTCTTT
cdr3_aa: CASSLDRNTEAFF

v_call: TRBV6-2/TRBV6-3
d_call: TRBD1
clone_size: once
j_call: TRBJ1-2
cdr3_nt: TGTGCCAGCAGTTCCCCGACAGGGGCGGGCTATGGCTACACCTTC
cdr3_aa: CASSSPTGAGYGYTF

v_call: TRBV3-1/TRBV3-2
d_call: TRBD1
clone_size: .
j_call: TRBJ1-6
cdr3_nt: TGTGCCAGCAGCCATCTCGGACAGGTGGCCTATAATTCACCCCTCCACTTT
cdr3_aa: CASSHLGQVAYNSPLHF

v_call: TRBV6-4
d_call: .
clone_size: once
j_call: TRBJ2-7
cdr3_nt: TGTGCCAGCAGTGACGGAGTTGATTTCTCCTACGAGCAGTACTTC
cdr3_aa: CASSDGVDFSYEQYF

v_call: TRBV5-1
d_call: TRBD1
clone_size: once
j_call: TRBJ1-6
cdr3_nt: TGCGCCAGCAGCTTGACAGGGGTAGACGAATCCCTCCACTTT
cdr3_aa: CASSLTGVDESLHF